The next 18 T cell receptor beta chains were all read from a single sample in a study of T-cell memory formation after mild COVID-19. TCRdb reprocessed the 5' RACE reads with MiXCR, giving one entry per CDR3 protein. The sample records over 50,000 distinct CDR3 sequences, 9.3% being singletons. The sequencing input was PBMCs or a T cell subset sorted from them (not recorded which). These receptors originate from an adult woman who had mild COVID-19 (a few samples of this study predate the infection). Cell type and time point are not known.

The chain is built from TRBV5-5 and TRBJ1-2; no firm D call. Looked up from germline, CDR1 is SGHKS and CDR2 is YYEKEE (reference sequence). V was trimmed by 4 bases and J by 6 bases, leaving 16 bases between them. CDR3 length: 14 residues. The CDR3 sequence is CASSVWGEVDGYTF. The CDR3 DNA sequence: TGTGCCAGCAGCGTGTGGGGAGAGGTGGATGGCTACACCTTC.

This sequence joins TRBV29-1 and TRBJ1-2, with TRBD1 matching 7 bases. From germline, CDR1 is SQVTM and CDR2 ANQGSEA. The V gene end was trimmed by 5 bases and the J gene end by 4 bases; junction bases not matched to a gene: 7. The CDR3 is 13 amino acids. This CDR3 reads CSVSRGQTYGYTF. The CDR3 nucleotides read TGCAGCGTTTCTCGGGGACAGACCTATGGCTACACCTTC.

The V call is TRBV20-1, the J call TRBJ2-3; a possible D gene is TRBD2 (6 bases). From germline, CDR1 is DFQATT and CDR2 SNEGSKA (reference sequence). The ends were cut back, 0 bases at V and 3 bases at J, with 16 bases in the middle. The CDR3 length is 16 residues. CDR3 residues: CSARDTRGTETDTQYF. The CDR3 region has the DNA TGCAGTGCTAGAGATACGCGGGGAACTGAGACAGATACGCAGTATTTT.

This clonotype turned up a few times. The rearrangement links TRBV7-9 to TRBJ2-1; D is uncertain. Per germline, CDR1 SEHNR and CDR2 FQNEAQ (reference sequence). V was trimmed by 3 bases and J by 6 bases, leaving 9 bases between them. This CDR3 region has 13 residues. The CDR3 spells CASSFTLANEQFF. CDR3 sequence (DNA): TGTGCCAGCAGCTTTACATTAGCCAATGAGCAGTTCTTC.

This clonotype was seen only a few times. This sequence joins TRBV6-6 and TRBJ1-2; 10 nucleotides agree with TRBD1. The CDR3 totals 16 residues. CDR1 and CDR2 (germline): MNHNY, SVGAGI (reference sequence). V trimming: 2 bases; J trimming: 6 bases; junction bases outside the gene matches: 9. The CDR3 region has the DNA TGTGCCAGCAGTTACACTGAGACAGGGGGCCAAAATGGCTACACCTTC. Its translation: CASSYTETGGQNGYTF.

This clonotype was observed at least ten times. This chain joins TRBV5-1 and TRBJ2-2; the D gene could be TRBD1 or TRBD2 (5 bases each). With 4 bases removed from V and 0 bases from J, the gap between germline ends came to 10 bases. The CDR3 extends over 15 amino acids. Germline V gene sequence: CDR1 SGHRS, CDR2 YFSETQ. CDR3 DNA: TGCGCCAGCAGCCCGGGGACGGCGAACACCGGGGAGCTGTTTTTT. Amino acid sequence: CASSPGTANTGELFF. Drawing the rest from reference TRBV5-1 and TRBJ2-2, the complete variable domain is KAGVTQTPRYLIKTRGQQVTLSCSPISGHRSVSWYQQTPGQGLQFLFEYFSETQRNKGNFPGRFSGRQFSNSRSEMNVSTLELGDSALYLCASSPGTANTGELFFGEGSRLTVL.

This clonotype was picked up many times. The V and J genes are TRBV12-3 or TRBV12-4 and TRBJ2-7; tentatively, D is TRBD1 (6 bases). The CDR3 contains 14 residues. Trimming took 3 bases from V and 1 from J, leaving 10 bases between them. The CDR3 DNA is TGTGCCAGCAGTTTCGCACAGGGATCCTACGAGCAGTACTTC. Its protein is CASSFAQGSYEQYF.

The V gene is TRBV20-1, the J gene TRBJ2-1; 10 bases line up with TRBD2. In germline, CDR1 is DFQATT, CDR2 SNEGSKA (reference sequence). V was clipped by 2 bases and J by 6 bases; unmatched bases: 4. The CDR3 is 14 residues long. The CDR3 is CSARSGREFNEQFF. CDR3 bases: TGCAGTGCTAGAAGCGGGAGGGAATTCAATGAGCAGTTCTTC.

This sequence joins TRBV7-8 and TRBJ2-1, with 9 nucleotides matching TRBD2. This CDR3 contains 15 residues. Germline CDR1 reads SGHVS; CDR2 reads FQNEAQ. V lost 2 bases and J lost 8; bases outside the gene matches: 7. This CDR3 reads CASSLSLAGTHEQFF. The CDR3 DNA is TGTGCCAGCAGCTTAAGTCTAGCGGGAACCCATGAGCAGTTCTTC.

The chain links TRBV2 to TRBJ2-7; tentatively, D is TRBD1 (5 bases). V was pared by 3 bases and J by 0 bases, with 12 bases between. Germline CDR1 is SNHLY and CDR2 is FYNNEI. The CDR3 covers 15 residues. The chain's CDR3 is CASSEQGASSYEQYF. The CDR3 bases are TGTGCCAGCAGTGAGCAAGGGGCGAGCTCCTACGAGCAGTACTTC.

This clonotype was counted ten times or more. The chain has TRBV12-3 or TRBV12-4 and TRBJ2-1, with D possibly being TRBD2 (5 bases). Between the trimmed V and J ends, which lost 8 bases and 0 bases, there was a span of 23 bases. The CDR3 spans 18 residues. CDR3 sequence reads: CASHFDTRGVSSYNEQFF. Written as DNA, the CDR3 is TGTGCCAGCCACTTCGATACCCGGGGAGTCAGCTCCTACAATGAGCAGTTCTTC.

This clonotype has only a few counts. This chain uses TRBV19 with TRBJ1-3; the match to TRBD1 covers 8 bases. The CDR3 is 15 residues long. CDR1 and CDR2 (germline): LNHDA, SQIVND (reference sequence). J lost 5 bases, V lost 3 bases, and 6 bases had no gene match. For the CDR3, the DNA is TGTGCCAGTAGTATCGGGGGACAGGCTCGAAACACCATATATTTT. This encodes CASSIGGQARNTIYF.

This clonotype was recorded many times. The rearrangement uses TRBV5-1 and TRBJ2-1, with a possible D match to TRBD2 (6 bases). The CDR3 consists of 16 residues. V lost 0 bases and J 8 bases, leaving 18 bases between the germline ends. The germline gives CDR1 SGHRS, CDR2 YFSETQ. The CDR3 sequence: CASSLELTSYVDEQFF. CDR3 DNA sequence: TGCGCCAGCAGCTTGGAATTGACTAGTTATGTAGATGAGCAGTTCTTC.

This clonotype was seen many times. The J gene is TRBJ2-1, the V gene TRBV7-9; 7 nucleotides line up with TRBD2. The CDR3 is 18 amino acids. V lost 4 bases, J lost 1 base, and 13 bases stayed unmatched. CDR1 and CDR2 from the germline V gene are SEHNR and FQNEAQ (reference sequence). Written as DNA, the CDR3 is TGTGCCAGCAGCTCCATGGGGGGAGGGCCGGTTTCCTACAATGAGCAGTTCTTC. It translates to CASSSMGGGPVSYNEQFF.

The chain has TRBV11-3 and TRBJ2-1; D tentatively reads TRBD1 or TRBD2 (6 bases each). Trimming removed 5 bases at V and 9 bases at J, with 11 bases between. Germline CDR1 SGHNT, CDR2 YENEEA. There are 12 residues in the CDR3. The CDR3 DNA is TGTGCCAGCAGCAAACAGGGAGGTGAGCAGTTCTTC. This sequence encodes CASSKQGGEQFF.

This chain connects TRBV6-6 to TRBJ1-1; D not resolved. The CDR3 length is 12 residues. Germline V gives CDR1 MNHNY, CDR2 SVGAGI (reference sequence). Trimming took off 4 bases at V and 7 bases at J, with 10 bases between the two ends. The CDR3 coding sequence is TGTGCCAGCAGTTCTATGGAGATTGAAGCTTTCTTT. Protein: CASSSMEIEAFF.

This clonotype was counted only a few times. V usage is TRBV7-3 and J usage is TRBJ2-1; D unclear. CDR1 is SGHTA and CDR2 is FQGTGA in the germline V gene. The CDR3 spans 13 residues. V gave up 3 bases and J gave up 8 bases, with 11 bases separating them. For the CDR3, the DNA is TGTGCCAGCAGCTTGAGCAGTAAAGATGAGCAGTTCTTC. Translation gives CASSLSSKDEQFF.

The chain combines TRBV19 with TRBJ2-5; D is ambiguous. Germline V CDR1 and CDR2: LNHDA, SQIVND (reference sequence). The CDR3 is made up of 14 amino acids. V dropped 9 bases and J dropped 2 bases, with 16 bases sitting between them. Here the CDR3 reads CASRRTVTQETQYF. The CDR3 region has the DNA TGTGCCAGCAGACGGACGGTAACTCAAGAGACCCAGTACTTC.